This T cell receptor beta chain comes out of a study of early T cells in non-severe SARS-CoV-2 infection. Turning to the study itself: The input, bulk RNA from unsorted whole blood, was sequenced, and chains were unpaired. Study results and limitations: Missing private and CD4 specificities, VDJdb matching favored anti-spike CD8 responses.

V was clipped by 0 bases and J by 0 bases, with 10 bases between them. Germline-derived CDR1 and CDR2 are SGDLS and YYNGEE. The CDR3 sequence is 16 residues long. Comments on this clonotype: Its matching antigen is unknown.

Tagging with unique molecular identifiers was applied to individual cDNA molecules. TCRdb redid the calling of the 5' RACE reads with MiXCR, one entry per CDR3 protein. The sample has about 80,000 distinct CDR3 sequences; 5% are singletons. The sequenced sample was whole blood, obtained at baseline. The sequence derives from an adult who was a healthcare worker with PCR-confirmed SARS-CoV-2 infection or an uninfected control (not recorded which). This chain links TRBV9 with TRBJ2-1; D call uncertain. This CDR3 reads CASSVGMQISYNEQFF. The CDR3 coding sequence is TGTGCCAGCAGCGTAGGGATGCAGATCTCCTACAATGAGCAGTTCTTC.